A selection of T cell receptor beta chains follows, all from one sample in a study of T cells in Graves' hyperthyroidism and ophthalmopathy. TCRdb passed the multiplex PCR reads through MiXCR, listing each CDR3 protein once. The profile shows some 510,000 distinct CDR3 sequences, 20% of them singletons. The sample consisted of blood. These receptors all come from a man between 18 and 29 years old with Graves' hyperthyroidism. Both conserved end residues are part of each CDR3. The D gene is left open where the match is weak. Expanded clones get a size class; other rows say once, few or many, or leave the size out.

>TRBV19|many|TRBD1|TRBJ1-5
CASGGRQGGSISNQPQHF
TGTGCCAGTGGGGGAAGACAGGGTGGAAGTATAAGCAATCAGCCCCAGCATTTT
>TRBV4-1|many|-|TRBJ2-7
CASRRVQRDEQYF
TGCGCCAGCAGACGGGTCCAACGCGACGAGCAGTACTTC
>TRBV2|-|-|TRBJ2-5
CASSEDRNQETQYF
TGTGCCAGCAGCGAAGACAGAAACCAAGAGACCCAGTACTTC
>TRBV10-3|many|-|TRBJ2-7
CAISEATGQFYEQYF
TGTGCCATCAGTGAGGCTACCGGACAGTTTTACGAGCAGTACTTC
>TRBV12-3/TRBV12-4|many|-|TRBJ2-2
CASSWRDEVGGELFF
TGTGCCAGCAGTTGGAGGGACGAGGTTGGCGGGGAGCTGTTTTTT
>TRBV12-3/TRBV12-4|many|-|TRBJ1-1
CASSRGFENTEAFF
TGTGCCAGCAGTCGGGGCTTTGAGAACACTGAAGCTTTCTTT
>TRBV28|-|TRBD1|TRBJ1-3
CASTKRQGLISGNTIYF
TGTGCCAGCACCAAGCGACAGGGCTTAATCTCTGGAAACACCATATATTTT
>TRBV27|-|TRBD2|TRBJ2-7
CASSAAGGLYEQYF
TGTGCCAGCAGTGCAGCGGGAGGGTTGTACGAGCAGTACTTC
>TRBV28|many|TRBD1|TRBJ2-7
CASILAGQGNYEQYF
TGTGCCAGCATCCTGGCGGGACAGGGCAACTACGAGCAGTACTTC
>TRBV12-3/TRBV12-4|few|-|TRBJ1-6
CASSSVGPNSPLHF
TGTGCCAGCAGCTCTGTAGGTCCGAATTCACCCCTCCACTTT
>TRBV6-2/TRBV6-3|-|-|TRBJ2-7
CASTTEGREQYF
TGTGCCAGCACCACGGAGGGCCGGGAGCAGTACTTC
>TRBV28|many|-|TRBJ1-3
CASSLGTPGNTIYF
TGTGCCAGCAGTTTAGGTACACCTGGAAACACCATATATTTT
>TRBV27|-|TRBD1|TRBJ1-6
CASRRGQANSPLHF
TGTGCCAGCAGACGAGGACAGGCGAATTCACCCCTCCACTTT
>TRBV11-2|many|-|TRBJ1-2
CASSHYKGRGYGYTF
TGTGCCAGCAGCCACTACAAGGGGAGGGGCTATGGCTACACCTTC
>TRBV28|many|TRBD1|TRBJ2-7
CASSFLGRGNEQYF
TGTGCCAGCAGTTTCCTTGGCAGGGGGAACGAGCAGTACTTC
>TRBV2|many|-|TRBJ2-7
CASSIDGPGDEQYF
TGTGCCAGCAGTATTGACGGCCCCGGAGACGAGCAGTACTTC
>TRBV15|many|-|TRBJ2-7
CATSRDRDRYEQYF
TGTGCCACCAGCAGAGATCGAGATCGGTACGAGCAGTACTTC
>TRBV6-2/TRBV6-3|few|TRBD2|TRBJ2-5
CASSLWTSGRGPEGETQYF
TGTGCCAGCAGCCTATGGACTAGCGGGAGAGGGCCGGAAGGCGAGACCCAGTACTTC
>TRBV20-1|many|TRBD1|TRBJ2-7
CSAKGQAYEQYF
TGCAGTGCTAAGGGACAGGCCTACGAGCAGTACTTC
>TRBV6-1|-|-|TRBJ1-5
CASRNTVAAQPQHF
TGTGCCAGCAGGAACACGGTAGCGGCTCAGCCCCAGCATTTT
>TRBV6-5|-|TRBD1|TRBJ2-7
CASSYSAGGVSEQYF
TGTGCCAGCAGTTACTCGGCAGGGGGTGTAAGCGAGCAGTACTTC
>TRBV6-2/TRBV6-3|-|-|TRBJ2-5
CASSYRVGLQETQYF
TGTGCCAGCAGTTACAGGGTCGGGCTACAAGAGACCCAGTACTTC
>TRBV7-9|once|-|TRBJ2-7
CASSLNWGPTEQYF
TGTGCCAGCAGCTTAAACTGGGGGCCTACCGAGCAGTACTTC
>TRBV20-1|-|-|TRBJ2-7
CSAGYRSHEQYF
TGCAGTGCTGGCTACAGGTCCCACGAGCAGTACTTC
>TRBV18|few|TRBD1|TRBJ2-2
CASSQDRATGELFF
TGTGCCAGCTCACAAGACAGGGCTACCGGGGAGCTGTTTTTT
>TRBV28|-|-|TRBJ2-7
CASSFTMTSSEQYF
TGTGCCAGCAGTTTCACCATGACTAGTTCCGAGCAGTACTTC
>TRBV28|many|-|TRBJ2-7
CASSPNLLEQYF
TGTGCCAGCAGTCCCAACCTCCTCGAGCAGTACTTC
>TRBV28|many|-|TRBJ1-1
CASTEPPRNTEAFF
TGTGCCAGCACTGAACCGCCCCGGAACACTGAAGCTTTCTTT
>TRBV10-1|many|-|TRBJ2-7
CASSEKNEQYF
TGCGCCAGCAGTGAGAAGAATGAGCAGTACTTC
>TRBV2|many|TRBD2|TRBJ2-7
CASKAGLAAYEQYF
TGTGCCAGCAAGGCGGGACTAGCGGCCTACGAGCAGTACTTC
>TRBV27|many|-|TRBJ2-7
CASSLKGGRVEQYF
TGTGCCAGCTCGCTTAAAGGGGGAAGGGTCGAGCAGTACTTC
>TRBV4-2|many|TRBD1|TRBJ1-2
CASSHRDRRLDYGYTF
TGTGCCAGCAGCCATCGGGACAGGCGGCTAGACTATGGCTACACCTTC
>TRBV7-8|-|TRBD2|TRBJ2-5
CASSQRTSGTMETQYF
TGTGCCAGCAGCCAACGGACTAGCGGGACAATGGAGACCCAGTACTTC
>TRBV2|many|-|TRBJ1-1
CASNRDNLNTEAFF
TGTGCCAGCAACCGGGACAACCTGAACACTGAAGCTTTCTTT
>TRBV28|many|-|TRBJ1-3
CASSLGTYGRGGGNTIYF
TGTGCCAGCAGTTTAGGGACCTACGGTAGGGGCGGCGGAAACACCATATATTTT
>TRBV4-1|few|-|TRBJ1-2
CASSQNRGPSNYGYTF
TGCGCCAGCAGTCAAAACCGTGGGCCCTCTAACTATGGCTACACCTTC
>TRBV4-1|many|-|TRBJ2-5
CASSQEDGRETQYF
TGCGCCAGCAGCCAAGAAGATGGACGAGAGACCCAGTACTTC
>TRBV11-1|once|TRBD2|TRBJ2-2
CASSLRTRAGTGELFF
TGTGCCAGCAGCTTGCGGACTAGGGCAGGGACCGGGGAGCTGTTTTTT
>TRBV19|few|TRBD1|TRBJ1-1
CASRTGGITEAFF
TGTGCCAGTAGGACAGGGGGGATCACTGAAGCTTTCTTT
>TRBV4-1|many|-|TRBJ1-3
CASSQIANTIYF
TGCGCCAGCAGCCAAATAGCAAACACCATATATTTT
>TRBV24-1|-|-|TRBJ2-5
CATTLGETQYF
TGTGCCACCACCCTGGGAGAGACCCAGTACTTC
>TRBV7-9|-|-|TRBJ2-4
CASSTTYREAKNIKYF
TGTGCCAGCAGCACGACCTACAGGGAAGCCAAAAACATTAAGTACTTC
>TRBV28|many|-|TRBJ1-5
CASIHHEGTYSNQPQHF
TGTGCCAGCATTCATCATGAGGGGACATATAGCAATCAGCCCCAGCATTTT
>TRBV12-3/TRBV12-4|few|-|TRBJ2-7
CASSQTKEQYF
TGTGCCAGCAGTCAGACTAAAGAGCAGTACTTC
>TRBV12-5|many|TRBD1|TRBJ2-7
CASGINRGSSYEQYF
TGTGCTAGTGGTATTAACAGGGGTAGCTCCTACGAGCAGTACTTC
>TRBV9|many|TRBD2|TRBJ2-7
CASSVAASGAYEQYF
TGTGCCAGCAGCGTAGCGGCTAGCGGCGCCTACGAGCAGTACTTC
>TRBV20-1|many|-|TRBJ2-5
CSAALSRETQYF
TGCAGTGCTGCTCTGAGCCGAGAGACCCAGTACTTC
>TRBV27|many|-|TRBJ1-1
CASSSLGTEAFF
TGTGCCAGCAGTTCATTAGGGACTGAAGCTTTCTTT
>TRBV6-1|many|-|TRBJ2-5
CASSLEGTQYF
TGTGCCAGCAGCTTAGAGGGGACCCAGTACTTC
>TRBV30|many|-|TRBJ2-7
CAWKGSYEQYF
TGTGCCTGGAAGGGCTCCTACGAGCAGTACTTC